These 13 T cell receptor beta chains were sequenced from one sample in a study of blood T cell repertoires in COVID-19. Assay: immunoSEQ multiplex PCR; the TCRdb copy retains only in-frame clones and omits some. The repertoire holds approximately 320,000 clones, with about 88% as singletons. The material sequenced was PBMCs or T cells enriched from blood (not recorded which). Receptors originate from a man aged 55 to 70 who had recovered from COVID-19.

The J gene is TRBJ2-7, the V gene TRBV5-4; maybe TRBD1 (5 bases). Trimming pared 4 bases from V and 1 base from J, leaving 18 bases between. Germline CDR1 reads SGHNT; CDR2 reads YYREEE (reference sequence). The CDR3 spans 16 residues. CDR3 sequence: CASSPGGIQGSYEQYF. The CDR3 nucleotides read TGTGCCAGCAGCCCCGGCGGCATCCAGGGTTCCTACGAGCAGTACTTC.

This clone was detected once. This chain uses TRBV3-1 (or the pseudogene TRBV3-2) with TRBJ1-2; 11 bases line up with TRBD1. J was trimmed by 6 bases and V by 4 bases; bases with no gene match: 7. The CDR3 is made up of 15 amino acids. Germline V lookup: CDR1 LGHDT, CDR2 YNNKEL (reference sequence). CDR3 in amino acids: CASSLLGTGGDGYTF. In nucleotides, the CDR3 is TGTGCCAGCAGCCTTCTCGGGACAGGGGGTGATGGCTACACCTTC.

The V call is TRBV4-1, the J call TRBJ2-1; possibly TRBD2 for D (5 bases). V was pared by 1 base and J by 15 bases, with 10 bases between. The V gene's germline CDR1 is MGHRA and CDR2 YSYEKL. The CDR3 loop spans 11 amino acids. The CDR3 here is CASSQVLDLFF. CDR3 DNA: TGCGCCAGCAGCCAAGTACTAGATCTGTTCTTC.

V usage is TRBV14 and J usage is TRBJ2-1, with TRBD2 identical over 12 bases. This CDR3 has 17 residues. V gave up 4 bases and J gave up 7 bases; unmatched junction bases: 11. In germline, CDR1 is SGHDN, CDR2 FVKESK. The CDR3 DNA is TGTGCCAGCAGCCGCCATACAACCGGGACTAGCGGGAATGAGCAGTTCTTC. This gives the protein CASSRHTTGTSGNEQFF.

Remarks on this clone: Being one base from a much bigger clone, this may be a read error. The rearrangement joins TRBV14 to TRBJ2-7, with TRBD2 matching 9 bases. With V trimmed by 4 bases and J by 1 base, 2 bases remained unmatched. Germline V lookup: CDR1 SGHDN, CDR2 FVKESK. The CDR3 length is 14 residues. The CDR3 spells CASSPTSGSYEQYF. The CDR3 nucleotides read TGTGCCAGCAGCCCGACTAGCGGATCCTACGAGCAGTACTTC.

This rearrangement joins TRBV6-5 to TRBJ2-3; 7 bases are shared with TRBD2. V shed 6 bases, J shed 3 bases, and the junction held 3 bases outside the gene matches. The germline CDR1 and CDR2 sequences are MNHEY and SVGAGI. The CDR3 sequence is 13 residues long. CDR3 region: CASSLAATDTQYF. As DNA, the CDR3 is TGTGCCAGCAGCCTAGCGGCGACAGATACGCAGTATTTT.

The V gene is TRBV7-6, the J gene TRBJ2-6, with 9 bases that match TRBD1. Looked up from germline, CDR1 is SGHVS and CDR2 is FNYEAQ. The junction had 7 bases not matched to a gene; V was cut back by 5 bases and J by 2 bases. The CDR3 length is 17 residues. CDR3 amino acids: CASSKGQGGPGANVLTF. For the CDR3, the DNA is TGTGCCAGCAGCAAGGGACAGGGAGGTCCTGGGGCCAACGTCCTGACTTTC.

The rearrangement uses TRBV5-6 and TRBJ1-6; TRBD1 matches 9 bases. CDR3 length equals 15 residues. The germline gives CDR1 SGHDT, CDR2 YYEEEE. Germline trimming cut 6 bases from V and 9 bases from J; bases unmatched to any gene: 10. The CDR3 DNA reads TGTGCCAGCACCGCCGGGACAGGGACAATTTCACCCCTCCACTTT. It translates to CASTAGTGTISPLHF.

J is TRBJ2-3 and V is TRBV24-1; the match to TRBD1 covers 9 bases. Germline V gene sequence: CDR1 KGHDR, CDR2 SFDVKD. V lost 4 bases and J lost 0; bases outside the gene matches: 10. The CDR3 consists of 18 residues. The CDR3 reads CATSDPSPGQGSTDTQYF. CDR3 coding DNA: TGTGCCACCAGTGACCCATCACCGGGACAGGGAAGCACAGATACGCAGTATTTT.

This chain links TRBV13 with TRBJ2-7; 8 bases match TRBD1. Germline loops: CDR1 PRHDT, CDR2 FYEKMQ (reference sequence). V trimming: 5 bases; J trimming: 4 bases; junction bases outside the gene matches: 10. The CDR3 sequence is 15 residues long. In DNA, the CDR3 is TGTGCCAGCAGCCTCAGGGGGCAGGGGCCTTACGAGCAGTACTTC. As protein: CASSLRGQGPYEQYF.

This chain joins TRBV6-1 and TRBJ1-1, with D unresolved. The length of the CDR3 is 12 residues. The V gene's germline CDR1 is MNHNS and CDR2 SASEGT. V was clipped by 2 bases and J by 7 bases, with 8 bases between them. CDR3 nucleotide sequence: TGTGCCAGCAGTGAATATCAGCGTGAAGCTTTCTTT. Translation: CASSEYQREAFF.

J is TRBJ2-1 and V is TRBV9, with 8 positions matching TRBD2. The CDR3 spans 16 residues. J was trimmed by 10 bases and V by 0 bases; bases with no gene match: 12. Germline CDR1 is SGDLS and CDR2 is YYNGEE. The CDR3 DNA follows: TGTGCCAGCAGCGTAGGCAATAGCGGGATGGAGGGGGAGCAGTTCTTC. Amino acids: CASSVGNSGMEGEQFF.

V usage is TRBV5-5 and J usage is TRBJ2-5, with 7 bases fitting TRBD2. Germline V gene lookup returns CDR1 SGHKS and CDR2 YYEKEE (reference sequence). The ends lost 0 bases at V and 2 bases at J; junction bases unmatched: 10. The CDR3 totals 17 residues. CDR3 nucleotide sequence: TGTGCCAGCAGCTTGGGTGTCGGGGCCGGGGGGCAAGAGACCCAGTACTTC. Its translation is CASSLGVGAGGQETQYF.